In this sample, the clone carrying this T cell receptor beta chain turned up many times. Its antigen is not known. This sample was taken from a study of metastatic and nonmetastatic thyroid tumors. Looking at the study overall: Comparative analysis of repertoires was undertaken across blood and tumor or nodule tissue obtained from malignant and benign thyroid patients.

TCRdb re-called the PCR reads with MiXCR. The repertoire has about 21,000 clones, about 18% of them found once; the top ten carry under 25%. V was trimmed by 3 bases and J by 6 bases, leaving 7 bases between them. Germline V gene data show CDR1 as DFQATT and CDR2 as SNEGSKA (reference sequence). CDR3 length: 11 residues. Treatment of any kind had been given to no patient before thyroid surgery. Whole-study results and caveats: According to reports, the diversity of TCR beta was significantly higher in malignant thyroid tumors than in benign nodules, and this held in both blood and tumor samples.

The sample taken for sequencing was blood. This sequence originates from a male donor with papillary thyroid cancer or a benign thyroid nodule (not recorded which). Some clones in this sample may be carry-over from other donors' samples. This chain joins TRBV20-1 and TRBJ2-3; D is uncertain. The CDR3 protein is CSASAADTQYF. The CDR3 bases are TGCAGTGCTAGCGCGGCGGATACGCAGTATTTT.